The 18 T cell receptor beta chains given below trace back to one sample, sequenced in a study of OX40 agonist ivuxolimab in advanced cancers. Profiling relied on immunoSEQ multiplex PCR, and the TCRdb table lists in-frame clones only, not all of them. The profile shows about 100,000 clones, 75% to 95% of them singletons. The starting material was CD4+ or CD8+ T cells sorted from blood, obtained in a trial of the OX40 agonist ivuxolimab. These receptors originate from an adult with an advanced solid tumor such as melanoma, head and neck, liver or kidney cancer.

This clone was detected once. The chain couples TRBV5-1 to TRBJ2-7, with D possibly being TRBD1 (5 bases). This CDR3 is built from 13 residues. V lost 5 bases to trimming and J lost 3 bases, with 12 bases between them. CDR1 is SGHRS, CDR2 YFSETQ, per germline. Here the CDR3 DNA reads TGCGCCAGCAGACTGACAGAGAACTACGAGCAGTACTTC. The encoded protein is CASRLTENYEQYF.

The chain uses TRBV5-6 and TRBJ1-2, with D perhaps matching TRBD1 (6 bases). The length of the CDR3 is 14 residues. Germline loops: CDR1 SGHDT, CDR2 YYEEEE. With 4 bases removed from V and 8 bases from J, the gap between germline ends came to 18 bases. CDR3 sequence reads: CASSGWTAFLGYTF. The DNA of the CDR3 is TGTGCCAGCAGCGGCTGGACAGCCTTCTTGGGCTACACCTTC.

CDR3 sequence: CASSLGLAGITDTQYF. The DNA of the CDR3 is TGTGCCAGCAGCTTAGGACTAGCGGGAATCACAGATACGCAGTATTTT. The genes are TRBV11-3 and TRBJ2-3; the match to TRBD2 covers 11 bases. The J segment lost 2 bases and the V segment lost 1 base, leaving 2 bases of the junction unmatched. The CDR3 loop spans 16 amino acids. CDR1 and CDR2 (germline): SGHNT, YENEEA.

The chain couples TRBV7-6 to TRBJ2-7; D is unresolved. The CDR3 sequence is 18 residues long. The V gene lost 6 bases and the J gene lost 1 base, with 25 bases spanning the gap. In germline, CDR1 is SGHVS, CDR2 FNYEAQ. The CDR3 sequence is CASSISPAGELYSYEQYF. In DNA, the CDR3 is TGTGCCAGCAGTATATCCCCCGCTGGGGAACTCTATTCCTACGAGCAGTACTTC.

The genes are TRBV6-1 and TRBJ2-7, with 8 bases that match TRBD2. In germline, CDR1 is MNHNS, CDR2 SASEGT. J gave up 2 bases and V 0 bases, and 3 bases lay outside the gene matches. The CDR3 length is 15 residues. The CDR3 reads CASSEASGSTYEQYF. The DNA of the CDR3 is TGTGCCAGCAGTGAAGCCAGCGGGAGCACCTACGAGCAGTACTTC.

The CDR3 DNA sequence: TGTGCCAGCAGCTTGAGGCCGACAGGGAAGTCAGATGGCTACACCTTC. Its translation is CASSLRPTGKSDGYTF. The chain links TRBV5-6 to TRBJ1-2; 7 bases map to TRBD1. This CDR3 has 16 amino acids. The V gene end was trimmed by 1 base and the J gene end by 6 bases; junction bases not matched to a gene: 12. Germline CDR1 SGHDT, CDR2 YYEEEE.

The CDR3 DNA reads as TGTGCCAGCAGCTCTCGCCATGCGGGCGGGGGGGAGACCCAGTACTTC. Protein: CASSSRHAGGGETQYF. V and J are TRBV7-2 and TRBJ2-5; 8 bases match TRBD2. Germline trimming cut 4 bases from V and 5 bases from J; bases unmatched to any gene: 12. Per germline, CDR1 SGHTA and CDR2 FQGNSA. This CDR3 has 16 amino acids.

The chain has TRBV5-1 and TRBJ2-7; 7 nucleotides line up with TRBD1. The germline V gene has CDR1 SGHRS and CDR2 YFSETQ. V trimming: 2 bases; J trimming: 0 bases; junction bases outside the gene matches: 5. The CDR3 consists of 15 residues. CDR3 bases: TGCGCCAGCAGCTTTACCGGGACAGTCTCCTACGAGCAGTACTTC. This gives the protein CASSFTGTVSYEQYF.

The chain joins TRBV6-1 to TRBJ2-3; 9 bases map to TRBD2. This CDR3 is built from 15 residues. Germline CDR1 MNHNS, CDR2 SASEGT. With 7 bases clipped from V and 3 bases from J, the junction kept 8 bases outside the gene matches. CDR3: CASTVGREGTDTQYF. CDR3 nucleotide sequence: TGTGCCAGCACTGTTGGGCGGGAGGGGACAGATACGCAGTATTTT.

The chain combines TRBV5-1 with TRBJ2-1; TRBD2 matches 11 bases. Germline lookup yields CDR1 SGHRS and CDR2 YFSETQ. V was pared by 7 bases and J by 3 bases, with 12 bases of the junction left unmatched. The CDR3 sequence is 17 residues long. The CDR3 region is CASSGSGRAGIYNEQFF. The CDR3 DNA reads TGCGCCAGCTCGGGTAGCGGGAGGGCCGGTATCTACAATGAGCAGTTCTTC.

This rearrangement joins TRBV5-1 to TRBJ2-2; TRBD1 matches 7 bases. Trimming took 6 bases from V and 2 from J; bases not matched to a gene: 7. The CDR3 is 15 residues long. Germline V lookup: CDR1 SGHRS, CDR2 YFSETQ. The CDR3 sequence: CASMTGTVNTGELFF. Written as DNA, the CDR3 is TGCGCCAGCATGACAGGGACCGTTAACACCGGGGAGCTGTTTTTT. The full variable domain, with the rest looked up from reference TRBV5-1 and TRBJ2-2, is KAGVTQTPRYLIKTRGQQVTLSCSPISGHRSVSWYQQTPGQGLQFLFEYFSETQRNKGNFPGRFSGRQFSNSRSEMNVSTLELGDSALYLCASMTGTVNTGELFFGEGSRLTVL.

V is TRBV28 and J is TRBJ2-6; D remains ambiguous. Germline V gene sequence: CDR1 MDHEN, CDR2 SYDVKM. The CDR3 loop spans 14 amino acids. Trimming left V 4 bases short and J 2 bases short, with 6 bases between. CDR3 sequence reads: CASSSRTGANVLTF. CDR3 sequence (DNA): TGTGCCAGCAGTTCCCGTACTGGGGCCAACGTCCTGACTTTC. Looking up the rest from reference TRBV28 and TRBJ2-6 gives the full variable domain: DVKVTQSSRYLVKRTGEKVFLECVQDMDHENMFWYRQDPGLGLRLIYFSYDVKMKEKGDIPEGYSVSREKKERFSLILESASTNQTSMYLCASSSRTGANVLTFGAGSRLTVL.

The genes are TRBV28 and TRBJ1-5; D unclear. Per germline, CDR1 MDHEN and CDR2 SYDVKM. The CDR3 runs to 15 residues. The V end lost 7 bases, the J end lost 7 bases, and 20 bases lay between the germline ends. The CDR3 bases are TGTGCCAGCACCCCATTCCGGACGGGGAAGCAGCCCCAGCATTTT. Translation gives CASTPFRTGKQPQHF. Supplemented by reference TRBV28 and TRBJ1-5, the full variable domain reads DVKVTQSSRYLVKRTGEKVFLECVQDMDHENMFWYRQDPGLGLRLIYFSYDVKMKEKGDIPEGYSVSREKKERFSLILESASTNQTSMYLCASTPFRTGKQPQHFGDGTRLSIL.

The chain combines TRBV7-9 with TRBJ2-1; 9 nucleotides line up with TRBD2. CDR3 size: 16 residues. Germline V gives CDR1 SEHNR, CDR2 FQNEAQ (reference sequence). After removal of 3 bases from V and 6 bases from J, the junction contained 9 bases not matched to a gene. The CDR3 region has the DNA TGTGCCAGCAGCTTTGATAGGGCTAGCGGGGCCAATGAGCAGTTCTTC. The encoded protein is CASSFDRASGANEQFF.

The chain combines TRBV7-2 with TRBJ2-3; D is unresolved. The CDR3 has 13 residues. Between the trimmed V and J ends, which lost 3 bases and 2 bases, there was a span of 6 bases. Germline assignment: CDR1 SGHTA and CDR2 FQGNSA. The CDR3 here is CASSFGSTDTQYF. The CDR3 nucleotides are TGTGCCAGCAGCTTCGGCTCCACAGATACGCAGTATTTT. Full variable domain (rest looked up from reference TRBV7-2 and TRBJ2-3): GAGVSQSPSNKVTEKGKDVELRCDPISGHTALYWYRQSLGQGLEFLIYFQGNSAPDKSGLPSDRFSAERTGGSVSTLTIQRTQQEDSAVYLCASSFGSTDTQYFGPGTRLTVL.

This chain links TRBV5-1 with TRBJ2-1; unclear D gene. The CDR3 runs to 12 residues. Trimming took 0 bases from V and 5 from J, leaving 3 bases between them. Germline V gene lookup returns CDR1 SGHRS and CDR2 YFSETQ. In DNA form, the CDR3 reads TGCGCCAGCAGCTTGGAGCACAATGAGCAGTTCTTC. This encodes CASSLEHNEQFF.

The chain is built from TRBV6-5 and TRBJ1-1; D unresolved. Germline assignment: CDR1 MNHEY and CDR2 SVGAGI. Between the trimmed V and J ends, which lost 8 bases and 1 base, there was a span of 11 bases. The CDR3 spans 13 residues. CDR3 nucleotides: TGTGCCAGCGGAACGGCGACGAACACTGAAGCTTTCTTT. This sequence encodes CASGTATNTEAFF.

Here the CDR3 reads CASSRNSYEQYF. CDR3 bases: TGTGCCAGCAGCCGGAACAGCTACGAGCAGTACTTC. V is TRBV7-2 and J is TRBJ2-7; D not certain. V was shortened by 5 bases and J by 3 bases, with 8 bases between the two germline ends. Germline loops: CDR1 SGHTA, CDR2 FQGNSA. CDR3 length equals 12 residues. The full variable domain, in which reference TRBV7-2 and TRBJ2-7 provide the parts outside the CDR3, is GAGVSQSPSNKVTEKGKDVELRCDPISGHTALYWYRQSLGQGLEFLIYFQGNSAPDKSGLPSDRFSAERTGGSVSTLTIQRTQQEDSAVYLCASSRNSYEQYFGPGTRLTVT.